The T cell receptor beta chain described here comes from a study of cytomegalovirus exposure and HLA in healthy donors. The CDR3 consists of 18 residues. V was clipped by 1 base and J by 0 bases, with 16 bases between them. CDR1 and CDR2 from the germline V gene are MGHRA and YSYEKL. The primer mix had 60 Vbeta and 13 Jbeta primers. Authors' analysis steps: Later work found about 80 million unique TCR beta chains, with approximately 12 million shared. Assay used: immunoSEQ multiplex PCR; TCRdb lists only in-frame clones, some missing. That table supplies the V and J calls and clone size; D and trimming were determined from the DNA. The table has roughly 180,000 clones, about four fifths seen once.

This sequence joins TRBV4-1 and TRBJ2-1; maybe TRBD2 (7 bases). The TCR originated in a male donor in good health and CMV-seronegative. Sequenced input: PBMCs. As DNA, the CDR3 is TGCGCCAGCAGCCAAGTAGGGGGGGGCCCCGGCTCCTACAATGAGCAGTTCTTC. It encodes CASSQVGGGPGSYNEQFF.